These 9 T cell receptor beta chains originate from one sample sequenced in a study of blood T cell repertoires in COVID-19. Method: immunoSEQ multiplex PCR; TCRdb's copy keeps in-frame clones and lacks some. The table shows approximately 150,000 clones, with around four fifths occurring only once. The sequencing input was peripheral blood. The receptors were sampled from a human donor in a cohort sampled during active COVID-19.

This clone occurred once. As DNA, the CDR3 is TGTGCCAGTAGTATGGGCCCTAGCACAGATACGCAGTATTTT. Its translation is CASSMGPSTDTQYF. The V call is TRBV19, the J call TRBJ2-3, with unresolved D. CDR1 is LNHDA, CDR2 SQIVND, per germline (reference sequence). Trimming shortened V by 3 bases and J by 0 bases, and 7 bases separated the two germline ends. The CDR3 is 14 residues long.

The CDR3 sequence is CASSEARLAGDGDTQYF. DNA of the CDR3: TGTGCCAGCAGTGAAGCGCGACTAGCGGGAGACGGGGATACGCAGTATTTT. J is TRBJ2-3 and V is TRBV2; 12 bases fit TRBD2. V shed 0 bases, J shed 6 bases, and the junction held 7 bases outside the gene matches. The V gene's germline CDR1 is SNHLY and CDR2 FYNNEI. The CDR3 contains 17 residues.

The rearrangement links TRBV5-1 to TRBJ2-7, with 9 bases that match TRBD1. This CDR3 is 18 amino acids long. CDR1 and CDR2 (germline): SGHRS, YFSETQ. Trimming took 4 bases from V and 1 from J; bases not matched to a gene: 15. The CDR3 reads CASSLPLDRGTNSYEQYV. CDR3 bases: TGCGCCAGCAGCCTCCCTCTGGACAGGGGAACGAATTCCTACGAGCAGTACGTC.

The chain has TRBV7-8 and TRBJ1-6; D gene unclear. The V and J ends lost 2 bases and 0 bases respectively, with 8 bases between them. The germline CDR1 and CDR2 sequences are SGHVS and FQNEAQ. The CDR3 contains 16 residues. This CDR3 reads CASSLRRSSYNSPLHF. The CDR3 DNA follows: TGTGCCAGCAGCTTACGTAGGAGCTCCTATAATTCACCCCTCCACTTT.

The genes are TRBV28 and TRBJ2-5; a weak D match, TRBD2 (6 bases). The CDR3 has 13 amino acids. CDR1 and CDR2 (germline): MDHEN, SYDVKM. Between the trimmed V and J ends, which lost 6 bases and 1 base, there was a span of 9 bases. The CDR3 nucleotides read TGTGCCAGCAGGTTGGGGGGCCAAGAGACCCAGTACTTC. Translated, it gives CASRLGGQETQYF.

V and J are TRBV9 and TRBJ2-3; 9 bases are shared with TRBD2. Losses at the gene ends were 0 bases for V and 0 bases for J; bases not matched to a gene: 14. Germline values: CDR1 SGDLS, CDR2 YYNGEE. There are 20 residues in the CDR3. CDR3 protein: CASSVGGTSLGASSTDTQYF. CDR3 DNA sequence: TGTGCCAGCAGCGTAGGAGGGACTAGCCTAGGAGCCTCTAGCACAGATACGCAGTATTTT.

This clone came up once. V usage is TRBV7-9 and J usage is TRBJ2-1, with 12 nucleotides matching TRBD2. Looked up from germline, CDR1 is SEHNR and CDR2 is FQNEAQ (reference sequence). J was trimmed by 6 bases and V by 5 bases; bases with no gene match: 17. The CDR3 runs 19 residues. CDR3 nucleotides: TGTGCCAGCAGCCCACACCGGGGGCTAGCGGGAGGGATACGCAATGAGCAGTTCTTC. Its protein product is CASSPHRGLAGGIRNEQFF.

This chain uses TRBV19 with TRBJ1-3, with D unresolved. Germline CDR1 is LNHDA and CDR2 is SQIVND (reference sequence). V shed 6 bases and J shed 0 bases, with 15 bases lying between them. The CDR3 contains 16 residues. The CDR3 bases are TGTGCCAGTAGGCCCCAGTCAGGCCCCTCTGGAAACACCATATATTTT. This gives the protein CASRPQSGPSGNTIYF.

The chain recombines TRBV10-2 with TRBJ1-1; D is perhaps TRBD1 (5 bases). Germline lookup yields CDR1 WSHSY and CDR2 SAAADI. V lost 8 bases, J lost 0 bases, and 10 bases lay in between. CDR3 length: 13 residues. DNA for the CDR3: TGCGCCAGCCTCGACAGAATGAACACTGAAGCTTTCTTT. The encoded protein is CASLDRMNTEAFF.